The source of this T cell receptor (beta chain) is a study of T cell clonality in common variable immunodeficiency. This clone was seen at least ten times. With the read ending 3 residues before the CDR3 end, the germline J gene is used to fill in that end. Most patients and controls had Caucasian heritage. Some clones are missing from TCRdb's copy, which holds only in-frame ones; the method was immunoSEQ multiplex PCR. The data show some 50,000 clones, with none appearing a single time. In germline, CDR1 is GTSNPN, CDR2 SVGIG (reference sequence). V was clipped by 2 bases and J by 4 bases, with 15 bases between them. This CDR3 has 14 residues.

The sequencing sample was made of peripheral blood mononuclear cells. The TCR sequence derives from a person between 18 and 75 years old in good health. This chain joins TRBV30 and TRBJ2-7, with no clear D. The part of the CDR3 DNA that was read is TGTGCCTGGAGTCAACAATGGGCCGTATACGAG. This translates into CAWSQQWAVYE. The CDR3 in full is CAWSQQWAVYEQYF.